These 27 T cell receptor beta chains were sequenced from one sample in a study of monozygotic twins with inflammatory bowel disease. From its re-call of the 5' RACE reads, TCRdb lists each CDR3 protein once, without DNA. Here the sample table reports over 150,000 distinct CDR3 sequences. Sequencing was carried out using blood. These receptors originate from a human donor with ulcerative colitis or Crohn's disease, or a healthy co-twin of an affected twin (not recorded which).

The CDR3 loop reads CSAKTSGGFGELFF. The J gene is TRBJ2-2, the V gene TRBV20-1; absent DNA, TCRdb's TRBD2 call cannot be checked. CDR3 length: 14 amino acids. Germline V gene lookup returns CDR1 DFQATT and CDR2 SNEGSKA (reference sequence).

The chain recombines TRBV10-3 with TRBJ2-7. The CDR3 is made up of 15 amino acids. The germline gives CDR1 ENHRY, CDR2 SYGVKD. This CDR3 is CAISESRGGSYEQYF.

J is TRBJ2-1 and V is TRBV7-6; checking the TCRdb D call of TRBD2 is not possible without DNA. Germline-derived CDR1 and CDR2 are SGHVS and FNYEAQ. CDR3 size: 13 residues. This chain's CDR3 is CASAGGRRNEQFF.

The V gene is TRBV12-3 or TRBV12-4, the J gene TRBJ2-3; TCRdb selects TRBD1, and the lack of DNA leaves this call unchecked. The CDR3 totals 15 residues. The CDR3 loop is CASSLNRGFRDTQYF.

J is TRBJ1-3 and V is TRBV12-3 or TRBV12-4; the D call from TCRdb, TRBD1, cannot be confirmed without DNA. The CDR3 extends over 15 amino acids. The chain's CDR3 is CASSLTGFSGNTIYF.

CDR3 sequence: CASSQDRNSYEQYF. The V gene is TRBV3-1, the J gene TRBJ2-7. There are 14 residues in the CDR3. Germline lookup yields CDR1 LGHDT and CDR2 YNNKEL (reference sequence).

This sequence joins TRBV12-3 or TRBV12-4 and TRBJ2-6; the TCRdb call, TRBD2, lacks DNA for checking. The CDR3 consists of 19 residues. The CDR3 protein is CASSYGRNLRPSGANVLTF.

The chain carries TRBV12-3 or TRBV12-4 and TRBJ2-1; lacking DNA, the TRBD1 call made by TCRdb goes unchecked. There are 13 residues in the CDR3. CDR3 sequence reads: CASSPEGVNEQFF.

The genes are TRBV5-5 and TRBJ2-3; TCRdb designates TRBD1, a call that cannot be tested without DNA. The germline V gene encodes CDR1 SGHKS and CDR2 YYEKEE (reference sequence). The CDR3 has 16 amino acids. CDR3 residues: CASSSYETESTDTQYF. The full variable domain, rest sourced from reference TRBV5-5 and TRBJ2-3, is DAGVTQSPTHLIKTRGQQVTLRCSPISGHKSVSWYQQVLGQGPQFIFQYYEKEERGRGNFPDRFSARQFPNYSSELNVNALLLGDSALYLCASSSYETESTDTQYFGPGTRLTVL.

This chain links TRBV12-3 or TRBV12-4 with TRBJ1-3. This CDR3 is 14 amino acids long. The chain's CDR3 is CASSFQGSGNTIYF.

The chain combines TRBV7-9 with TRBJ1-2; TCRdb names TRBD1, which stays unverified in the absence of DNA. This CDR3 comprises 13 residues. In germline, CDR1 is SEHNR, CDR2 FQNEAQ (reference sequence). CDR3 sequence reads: CASSLDIGGGYTF.

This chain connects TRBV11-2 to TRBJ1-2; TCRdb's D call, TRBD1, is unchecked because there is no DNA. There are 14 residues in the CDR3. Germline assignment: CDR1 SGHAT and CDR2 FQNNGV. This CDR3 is CASSRQGVNYGYTF.

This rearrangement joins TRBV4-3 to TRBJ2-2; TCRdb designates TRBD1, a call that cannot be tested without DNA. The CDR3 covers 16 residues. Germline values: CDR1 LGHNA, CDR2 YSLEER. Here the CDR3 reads CASSLLTGSDTGELFF.

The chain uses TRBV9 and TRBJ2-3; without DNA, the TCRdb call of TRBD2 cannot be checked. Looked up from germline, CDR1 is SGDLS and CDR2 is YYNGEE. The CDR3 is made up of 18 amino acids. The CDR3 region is CASSISGSSGILTDTQYF.

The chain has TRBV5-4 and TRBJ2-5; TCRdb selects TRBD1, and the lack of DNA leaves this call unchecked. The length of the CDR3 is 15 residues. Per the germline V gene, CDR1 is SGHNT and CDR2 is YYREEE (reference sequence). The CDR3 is CASSLGGNQGETQYF.

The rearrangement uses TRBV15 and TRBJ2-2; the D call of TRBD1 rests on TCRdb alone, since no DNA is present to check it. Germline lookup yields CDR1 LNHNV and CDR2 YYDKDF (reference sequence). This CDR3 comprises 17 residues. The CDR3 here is CATSRGGQVSNTGELFF.

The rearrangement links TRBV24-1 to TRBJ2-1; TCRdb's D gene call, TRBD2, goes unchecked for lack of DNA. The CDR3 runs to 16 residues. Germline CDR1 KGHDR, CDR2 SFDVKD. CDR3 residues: CATSATSGRYYNEQFF.

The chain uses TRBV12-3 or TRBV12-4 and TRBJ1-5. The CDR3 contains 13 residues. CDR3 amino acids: CASSSSSNQPQHF.

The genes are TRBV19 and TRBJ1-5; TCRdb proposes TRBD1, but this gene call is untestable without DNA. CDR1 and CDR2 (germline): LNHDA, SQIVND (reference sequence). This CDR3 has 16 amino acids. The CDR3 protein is CASSRSLGTDNQPQHF. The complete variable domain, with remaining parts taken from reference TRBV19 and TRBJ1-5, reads DGGITQSPKYLFRKEGQNVTLSCEQNLNHDAMYWYRQDPGQGLRLIYYSQIVNDFQKGDIAEGYSVSREKKESFPLTVTSAQKNPTAFYLCASSRSLGTDNQPQHFGDGTRLSIL.

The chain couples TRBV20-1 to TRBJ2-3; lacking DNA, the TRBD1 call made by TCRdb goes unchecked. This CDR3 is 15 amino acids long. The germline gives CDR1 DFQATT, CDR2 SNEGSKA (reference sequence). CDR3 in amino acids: CSASLPGQGTDTQYF.

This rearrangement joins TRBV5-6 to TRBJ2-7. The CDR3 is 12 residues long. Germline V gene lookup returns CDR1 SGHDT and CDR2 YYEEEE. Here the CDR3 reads CASSLTTYEQYF.

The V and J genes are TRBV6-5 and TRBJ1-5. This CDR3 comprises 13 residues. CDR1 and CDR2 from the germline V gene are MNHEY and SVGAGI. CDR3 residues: CASSYSRVKAQHF.

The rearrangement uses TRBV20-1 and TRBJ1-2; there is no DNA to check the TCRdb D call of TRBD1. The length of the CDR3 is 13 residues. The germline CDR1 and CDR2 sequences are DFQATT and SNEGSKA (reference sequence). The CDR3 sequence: CSARQTGDYGYTF.

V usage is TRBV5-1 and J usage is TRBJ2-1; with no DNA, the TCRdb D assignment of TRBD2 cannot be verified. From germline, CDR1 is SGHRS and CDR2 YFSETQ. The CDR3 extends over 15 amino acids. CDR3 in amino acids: CASSFQAGMYNEQFF.

The CDR3 sequence is CASSPGGDEQFF. This sequence joins TRBV3-1 and TRBJ2-1; TCRdb calls TRBD1, which cannot be checked without DNA. The CDR3 loop spans 12 amino acids. CDR1 is LGHDT and CDR2 is YNNKEL in the germline V gene (reference sequence).

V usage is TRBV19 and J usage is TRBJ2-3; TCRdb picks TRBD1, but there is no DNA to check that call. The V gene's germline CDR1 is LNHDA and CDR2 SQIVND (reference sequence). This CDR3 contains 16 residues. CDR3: CASSIDADRYTDTQYF.

The CDR3 protein is CASTPRDRAYEQYF. The chain couples TRBV18 to TRBJ2-7. Germline V CDR1 and CDR2: KGHSH, LQKENI. The CDR3 is 14 amino acids.